Sequencing of this T cell receptor (beta chain) was carried out in a study of T cell therapy after organ transplantation. V was clipped by 2 bases and J by 3 bases, with 14 bases between them. The CDR3 loop spans 15 amino acids. CDR1 and CDR2 (germline): SNHLY, FYNNEI. Sequencing used immunoSEQ multiplex PCR; TCRdb keeps in-frame clones, though not all of them. The sample has 50,000 or so clones, 94% seen once. This clone was counted a single time. The antigen is unknown. This sample comprised CD8+ T cells from blood, obtained before autologous CMV-specific T cell therapy. This sequence originates from a human patient who had received a solid organ transplant and had CMV disease. This chain connects TRBV2 to TRBJ2-7; D not certain. This chain's CDR3 is CASSESRQESYEQYF. Here the CDR3 DNA reads TGTGCCAGCAGTGAAAGCAGGCAGGAAAGCTACGAGCAGTACTTC.